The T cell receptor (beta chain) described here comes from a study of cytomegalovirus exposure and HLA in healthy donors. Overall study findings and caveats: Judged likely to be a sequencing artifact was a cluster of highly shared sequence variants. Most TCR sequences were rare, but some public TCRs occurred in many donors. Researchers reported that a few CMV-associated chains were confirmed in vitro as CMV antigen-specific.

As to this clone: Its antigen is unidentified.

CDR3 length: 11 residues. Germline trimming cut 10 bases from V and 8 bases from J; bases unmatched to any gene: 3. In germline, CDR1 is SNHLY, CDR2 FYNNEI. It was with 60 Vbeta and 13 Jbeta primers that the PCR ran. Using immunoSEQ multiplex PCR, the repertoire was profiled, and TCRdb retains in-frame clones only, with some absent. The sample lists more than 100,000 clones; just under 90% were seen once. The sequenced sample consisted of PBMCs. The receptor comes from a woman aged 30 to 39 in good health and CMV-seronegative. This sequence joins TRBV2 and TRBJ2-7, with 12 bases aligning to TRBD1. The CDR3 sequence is CATGTGGQQYF. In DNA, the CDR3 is TGTGCCACCGGGACAGGGGGCCAGCAGTACTTC.